One and the same sample provided the 30 T cell receptor beta chains below, sequenced in a study of blood T cell repertoires in COVID-19. Profiled with immunoSEQ multiplex PCR; TCRdb holds only in-frame clones, not every one. The sample lists about 250,000 clones, about 87% occurring once. The specimen was PBMCs or T cells enriched from blood (not recorded which). The source is a woman aged 50 to 65 who had recovered from COVID-19.

This rearrangement joins TRBV6-1 to TRBJ2-1, with TRBD2 identical over 8 bases. CDR1 and CDR2 from the germline V gene are MNHNS and SASEGT. V lost 1 base to trimming and J lost 4 bases; unmatched junction nucleotides: 3. CDR3 length: 15 residues. The CDR3, as DNA: TGTGCCAGCAGTGAAGGCGGGAGGTATTACAATGAGCAGTTCTTC. This codes for CASSEGGRYYNEQFF.

V usage is TRBV7-9 and J usage is TRBJ2-5; D ambiguous. Germline loops: CDR1 SEHNR, CDR2 FQNEAQ (reference sequence). The CDR3 sequence is 15 residues long. Deletions cut 5 bases from V and 4 bases from J, with 17 bases between. CDR3 nucleotides: TGTGCCAGCAGCCCCCTCTATCGGGTAGTAGAGACCCAGTACTTC. Translation: CASSPLYRVVETQYF.

The chain links TRBV7-2 to TRBJ2-3; D uncertain. Per the germline V gene, CDR1 is SGHTA and CDR2 is FQGNSA. The CDR3 contains 15 residues. Trimming took 5 bases from V and 2 from J, leaving 14 bases between them. As DNA, the CDR3 is TGTGCCAGCAGCCCAAGGAGTACGATCACAGATACGCAGTATTTT. Translated: CASSPRSTITDTQYF. The full variable domain, its missing parts supplied by reference TRBV7-2 and TRBJ2-3, is GAGVSQSPSNKVTEKGKDVELRCDPISGHTALYWYRQSLGQGLEFLIYFQGNSAPDKSGLPSDRFSAERTGGSVSTLTIQRTQQEDSAVYLCASSPRSTITDTQYFGPGTRLTVL.

A single count supports this clone. CDR3 region: CAISESSGTQEQYF. CDR3 DNA: TGTGCCATCAGTGAGTCGAGCGGGACTCAAGAGCAGTACTTC. The V and J genes are TRBV10-3 and TRBJ2-7; 7 nucleotides match TRBD2. The CDR3 has 14 amino acids. Germline-derived CDR1 and CDR2 are ENHRY and SYGVKD. Losses at the gene ends were 0 bases for V and 7 bases for J; bases not matched to a gene: 6.

The chain recombines TRBV11-2 with TRBJ1-1; D may be TRBD1 (5 bases). Germline V gene data show CDR1 as SGHAT and CDR2 as FQNNGV. The CDR3 is 15 residues long. V was clipped by 3 bases and J by 0 bases, with 11 bases between them. The CDR3 protein is CASSFSGFVNTEAFF. The CDR3 coding sequence is TGTGCCAGCAGCTTTTCAGGGTTCGTGAACACTGAAGCTTTCTTT.

The chain recombines TRBV10-2 with TRBJ2-1; 9 bases map to TRBD2. The junction had 7 bases not matched to a gene; V was cut back by 6 bases and J by 10 bases. The CDR3 has 13 residues. CDR1 is WSHSY and CDR2 is SAAADI in the germline V gene. The CDR3 is CASSPSGAGEQFF. The CDR3 DNA is TGCGCCAGCAGCCCTAGCGGGGCGGGCGAGCAGTTCTTC.

This sequence joins TRBV28 and TRBJ1-5, with D uncertain. The V end was cut by 7 bases, the J end by 8 bases, with 9 bases between. Germline CDR1 MDHEN, CDR2 SYDVKM. The CDR3 has 11 amino acids. CDR3 region: CASTNGEPQHF. CDR3 DNA: TGTGCCAGCACTAACGGTGAGCCCCAGCATTTT.

This chain links TRBV7-9 with TRBJ2-7; D might be TRBD1 (5 bases). The V end was cut by 3 bases, the J end by 4 bases, with 13 bases between. Per the germline V gene, CDR1 is SEHNR and CDR2 is FQNEAQ (reference sequence). The CDR3 totals 14 residues. In DNA form, the CDR3 reads TGTGCCAGCAGCTTCACGTTGGGGCCATACGAGCAGTACTTC. Translating gives CASSFTLGPYEQYF.

This sequence joins TRBV7-9 and TRBJ2-7; 12 bases line up with TRBD2. With V trimmed by 4 bases and J by 6 bases, 7 bases remained unmatched. Looked up from germline, CDR1 is SEHNR and CDR2 is FQNEAQ (reference sequence). The CDR3 is 15 residues long. CDR3 DNA sequence: TGTGCCAGCAGCTCCACCCAACTAGCGGGAGGCGAGCAGTACTTC. Its translation: CASSSTQLAGGEQYF.

Only one count was recorded for this clone. J is TRBJ2-3 and V is TRBV7-9; possible D gene TRBD2, 5 bases. Germline CDR1 SEHNR, CDR2 FQNEAQ (reference sequence). The CDR3 loop spans 13 amino acids. Trimming left V 4 bases short and J 1 base short, with 6 bases between. CDR3 sequence reads: CASSYGGTDTQYF. The CDR3 nucleotides are TGTGCCAGCAGCTACGGGGGCACAGATACGCAGTATTTT.

V and J are TRBV6-6 and TRBJ1-2, with 8 bases matching TRBD1. With 5 bases clipped from V and 2 bases from J, the junction kept 7 bases outside the gene matches. The germline V gene has CDR1 MNHNY and CDR2 SVGAGI (reference sequence). CDR3 length: 15 residues. CDR3 in amino acids: CASSNRDRLNYGYTF. The CDR3 region has the DNA TGTGCCAGCAGTAACCGGGACAGGTTAAACTATGGCTACACCTTC.

This clone was found once. V and J are TRBV7-9 and TRBJ1-1, with TRBD1 identical over 7 bases. The length of the CDR3 is 18 residues. Germline V gene sequence: CDR1 SEHNR, CDR2 FQNEAQ (reference sequence). With 1 base clipped from V and 1 base from J, the junction kept 12 bases outside the gene matches. CDR3 in DNA: TGTGCCAGCAGCTTAGAGGGCCGACGACAGGGAGAGAACACTGAAGCTTTCTTT. Protein product: CASSLEGRRQGENTEAFF.

CDR3 nucleotide sequence: TGTGCCAGCTCACCTGTGATGGGGGCAAGCACAGATACGCAGTATTTT. This translates into CASSPVMGASTDTQYF. V usage is TRBV18 and J usage is TRBJ2-3; a possible D gene is TRBD1 (6 bases). The CDR3 totals 16 residues. V lost 3 bases and J lost 0, with 13 bases in between. Germline assignment: CDR1 KGHSH and CDR2 LQKENI.

J is TRBJ1-2 and V is TRBV7-8; perhaps TRBD1 as D (6 bases). Germline CDR1 is SGHVS and CDR2 is FQNEAQ. Trimming took off 1 base at V and 2 bases at J, with 11 bases between the two ends. This CDR3 has 15 amino acids. The DNA of the CDR3 is TGTGCCAGCAGCTTAGGACAGGTCGGGAACTATGGCTACACCTTC. Translated, it gives CASSLGQVGNYGYTF. Using reference TRBV7-8 and TRBJ1-2 for the parts outside the CDR3, the full variable domain is GAGVSQSPRYKVAKRGQDVALRCDPISGHVSLFWYQQALGQGPEFLTYFQNEAQLDKSGLPSDRFFAERPEGSVSTLKIQRTQQEDSAVYLCASSLGQVGNYGYTFGSGTRLTVV.

This rearrangement joins TRBV7-3 to TRBJ1-4; D perhaps matches TRBD1 (5 bases). The V and J ends lost 3 bases and 8 bases respectively, with 16 bases between them. The CDR3 totals 15 residues. Germline lookup yields CDR1 SGHTA and CDR2 FQGTGA. CDR3 residues: CASSLYGGSMEKLFF. Written as DNA, the CDR3 is TGTGCCAGCAGCTTGTACGGGGGAAGTATGGAAAAACTGTTTTTT.

V is TRBV7-9 and J is TRBJ1-3; no reliable D call. This CDR3 has 14 residues. Germline V lookup: CDR1 SEHNR, CDR2 FQNEAQ (reference sequence). V lost 1 base, J lost 1 base, and 5 bases lay in between. Written as DNA, the CDR3 is TGTGCCAGCAGCTTAGAACATTCTGGAAACACCATATATTTT. Its translation: CASSLEHSGNTIYF.

V and J are TRBV9 and TRBJ2-1, with 8 bases lining up with TRBD2. CDR1 SGDLS and CDR2 YYNGEE come from the germline V gene. Trimming at V came to 0 bases and at J to 0 bases, leaving 5 bases not matched to a gene. This CDR3 comprises 17 residues. Here the CDR3 DNA reads TGTGCCAGCAGCGTAGGGATTAGCGGGGACTCCTACAATGAGCAGTTCTTC. This sequence encodes CASSVGISGDSYNEQFF.

The chain links TRBV2 to TRBJ2-3; D call uncertain. The germline V gene has CDR1 SNHLY and CDR2 FYNNEI. V gave up 3 bases and J gave up 3 bases, with 7 bases separating them. This CDR3 is built from 13 residues. In nucleotides, the CDR3 is TGTGCCAGCAGTGAGAGCTTAACAGATACGCAGTATTTT. Translating it yields CASSESLTDTQYF.

This clone was counted once. V gene TRBV7-8 combines with J gene TRBJ2-7; D is undetermined. Per the germline V gene, CDR1 is SGHVS and CDR2 is FQNEAQ. The CDR3 covers 15 residues. Trimming stripped 1 base from V and 2 bases from J, with 12 bases between. CDR3 residues: CASSLGALRPYEQYF. The CDR3 nucleotides are TGTGCCAGCAGCTTAGGGGCGTTAAGGCCCTACGAGCAGTACTTC.

The chain carries TRBV6-1 and TRBJ1-2, with a weak D call TRBD1 (6 bases). This CDR3 comprises 18 residues. Germline V gene lookup returns CDR1 MNHNS and CDR2 SASEGT. The ends were cut back, 2 bases at V and 5 bases at J, with 24 bases in the middle. The CDR3: CASSERVGAGAPNYGYTF. The CDR3 DNA reads as TGTGCCAGCAGTGAACGAGTAGGAGCGGGGGCGCCCAATTATGGCTACACCTTC.

The V and J genes are TRBV28 and TRBJ1-6; D is perhaps TRBD1 (6 bases). The germline V gene has CDR1 MDHEN and CDR2 SYDVKM. The ends were cut back, 6 bases at V and 3 bases at J, with 12 bases in the middle. The CDR3 spans 15 residues. CDR3 amino acids: CASRTQGVYNSPLHF. CDR3 DNA: TGTGCCAGCAGAACACAGGGAGTCTATAATTCACCCCTCCACTTT.

The chain employs TRBV2 and TRBJ1-5; TRBD1 matches 7 bases. This CDR3 region has 15 residues. Germline trimming cut 4 bases from V and 0 bases from J; bases unmatched to any gene: 3. Germline CDR1 is SNHLY and CDR2 is FYNNEI. CDR3 protein: CASSATGNSNQPQHF. DNA of the CDR3: TGTGCCAGCAGTGCGACAGGGAATAGCAATCAGCCCCAGCATTTT.

This clone was seen ten or more times. This chain's CDR3 is CASTNQDTGNTEAFF. As DNA, the CDR3 is TGTGCCAGCACCAACCAAGATACAGGGAACACTGAAGCTTTCTTT. This chain joins TRBV4-2 and TRBJ1-1; a possible D gene is TRBD1 (5 bases). The V gene's germline CDR1 is LGHNA and CDR2 YNFKEQ. The CDR3 has 15 amino acids. The V and J ends lost 7 bases and 1 base respectively, with 16 bases between them.

V gene TRBV6-5 combines with J gene TRBJ1-4; 10 nucleotides agree with TRBD1. J gave up 8 bases and V 6 bases, and 6 bases lay outside the gene matches. In germline, CDR1 is MNHEY, CDR2 SVGAGI. The CDR3 has 14 amino acids. Here the CDR3 reads CASRGQGGQEKLFF. The CDR3 coding sequence is TGTGCCAGCAGAGGACAGGGGGGGCAAGAAAAACTGTTTTTT.

This clone was picked up a small number of times. The chain has TRBV2 and TRBJ2-2, with 11 bases lining up with TRBD2. Trimming at V came to 6 bases and at J to 1 base, leaving 4 bases not matched to a gene. CDR3 length: 16 amino acids. Per germline, CDR1 SNHLY and CDR2 FYNNEI. This chain's CDR3 is CASRDGTSGNTGELFF. Here the CDR3 DNA reads TGTGCCAGCAGAGACGGGACTAGCGGGAACACCGGGGAGCTGTTTTTT. Using reference TRBV2 and TRBJ2-2 for the parts outside the CDR3, the full variable domain is EPEVTQTPSHQVTQMGQEVILRCVPISNHLYFYWYRQILGQKVEFLVSFYNNEISEKSEIFDDQFSVERPDGSNFTLKIRSTKLEDSAMYFCASRDGTSGNTGELFFGEGSRLTVL.

For the CDR3, the DNA is TGTGCCAGCAGGGACTTGAGGGTGAAGGCTTCCGAGCAGTACTTC. This codes for CASRDLRVKASEQYF. V is TRBV28 and J is TRBJ2-7, with D possibly being TRBD2 (5 bases). The CDR3 spans 15 residues. Trimming took 6 bases from V and 6 from J, leaving 21 bases between them. Germline CDR1 is MDHEN and CDR2 is SYDVKM.

On this clone: The germline gene is not matched at one end of the junction; a read error may be the cause. The gene calls are TRBV2 and TRBJ1-5; 8 nucleotides match TRBD1. CDR1 and CDR2 from the germline V gene are SNHLY and FYNNEI. The length of the CDR3 is 14 residues. This CDR3 is CASSVSGGNQPQHF. The CDR3 nucleotides read TGTGCCAGCAGTGTATCAGGGGGCAACCAGCCCCAGCATTTT.

This clone occurred once. The chain recombines TRBV28 with TRBJ2-2; weak D call: TRBD1 (6 bases). In germline, CDR1 is MDHEN, CDR2 SYDVKM. This CDR3 comprises 15 residues. Trimming stripped 5 bases from V and 5 bases from J, with 15 bases between. CDR3: CASSTGTFETGELFF. The CDR3 DNA reads as TGTGCCAGCAGTACCGGGACATTCGAGACCGGGGAGCTGTTTTTT.

V gene TRBV3-1 (or the pseudogene TRBV3-2) combines with J gene TRBJ1-6; D not resolved. The CDR3 totals 14 residues. In germline, CDR1 is LGHDT, CDR2 YNNKEL (reference sequence). The V end lost 7 bases, the J end lost 6 bases, and 13 bases lay between the germline ends. The CDR3 region is CASNSGSLNSPLHF. The CDR3 DNA is TGTGCCAGCAACTCGGGGAGCCTTAATTCACCCCTCCACTTT.

This sequence joins TRBV28 and TRBJ1-4, with 11 bases that match TRBD1. V shed 3 bases, J shed 8 bases, and the junction held 5 bases outside the gene matches. The CDR3 has 15 amino acids. Per germline, CDR1 MDHEN and CDR2 SYDVKM. The CDR3 nucleotides read TGTGCCAGCAGTTTTCCAGGGACAGGGGGGGAAAAACTGTTTTTT. Translating it yields CASSFPGTGGEKLFF.